Shown below are 29 T cell receptor beta chains from a single sample sequenced in a study of blood T cell repertoires in COVID-19. Only in-frame clones appear in the TCRdb table, and some are missing; sequencing was by immunoSEQ multiplex PCR. Among 150,000 to 200,000 clones, roughly 83% were seen once, and the ten largest hold 7.5% to 10%. The sequenced material came from PBMCs or T cells enriched from blood (not recorded which). These receptor sequences come from a woman younger than 45 who had recovered from COVID-19.

V and J are TRBV7-9 and TRBJ2-1, with 11 bases aligning to TRBD2. The CDR3 totals 15 residues. Germline V gene lookup returns CDR1 SEHNR and CDR2 FQNEAQ (reference sequence). The ends lost 5 bases at V and 6 bases at J; junction bases unmatched: 6. CDR3 sequence: CASSLGLADTNEQFF. CDR3 coding DNA: TGTGCCAGCAGCCTGGGACTAGCGGATACCAATGAGCAGTTCTTC.

The CDR3 spells CASSLVPPSRSYEQYF. CDR3 nucleotides: TGTGCCAGCAGCTTGGTTCCACCCTCCCGGTCCTACGAGCAGTACTTC. The gene calls are TRBV5-6 and TRBJ2-7, with D uncertain. CDR1 is SGHDT, CDR2 YYEEEE, per germline. With 0 bases removed from V and 1 base from J, the gap between germline ends came to 14 bases. The CDR3 has 16 residues.

This clone turned up a few times. The chain combines TRBV27 with TRBJ2-1; D is possibly TRBD2 (5 bases). The germline V gene has CDR1 MNHEY and CDR2 SMNVEV (reference sequence). The CDR3 consists of 14 residues. Trimming took 7 bases from V and 7 from J, leaving 17 bases between them. The DNA of the CDR3 is TGTGCCAGCACTAGCTCCCGAGTGGGGAATGAGCAGTTCTTC. Amino acids: CASTSSRVGNEQFF.

The chain couples TRBV28 to TRBJ1-5; D unresolved. The germline V and J ends were trimmed by 7 bases and 0 bases, with 13 bases remaining between them. The V gene's germline CDR1 is MDHEN and CDR2 SYDVKM. The CDR3 has 15 residues. The CDR3 is CASTPGHYSNQPQHF. CDR3 in DNA: TGTGCCAGCACTCCCGGTCATTATAGCAATCAGCCCCAGCATTTT.

The chain carries TRBV28 and TRBJ1-1; tentatively, D is TRBD1 (5 bases). This CDR3 has 18 residues. V shed 7 bases and J shed 1 base, with 25 bases lying between them. Germline V lookup: CDR1 MDHEN, CDR2 SYDVKM. The CDR3 here is CASTTIPRWGVKNTEAFF. The CDR3 DNA is TGTGCCAGCACCACTATCCCGCGCTGGGGGGTTAAGAACACTGAAGCTTTCTTT.

The chain links TRBV2 to TRBJ2-7; 9 nucleotides align to TRBD1. Unmatched junction bases numbered 5, after V lost 0 bases and J lost 5 bases. The CDR3 contains 15 residues. CDR1 is SNHLY and CDR2 is FYNNEI in the germline V gene. CDR3: CASSEAGQGGHEQYF. In nucleotides, the CDR3 is TGTGCCAGCAGTGAAGCGGGACAGGGCGGCCACGAGCAGTACTTC.

The chain recombines TRBV7-8 with TRBJ1-5; D perhaps matches TRBD1 (6 bases). With 5 bases removed from V and 3 bases from J, the gap between germline ends came to 14 bases. Germline-derived CDR1 and CDR2 are SGHVS and FQNEAQ. The CDR3 is 15 residues long. The CDR3 region is CASSPAGALNQPQHF. In DNA form, the CDR3 reads TGTGCCAGCAGCCCCGCGGGGGCCCTCAATCAGCCCCAGCATTTT.

The CDR3 bases are TGTGCCAGCAGCTTGGGCGGACAGAACACTGAAGCTTTCTTT. Its translation is CASSLGGQNTEAFF. The rearrangement joins TRBV5-5 to TRBJ1-1; weak D call: TRBD1 (5 bases). This CDR3 has 14 amino acids. Germline V lookup: CDR1 SGHKS, CDR2 YYEKEE (reference sequence). V was trimmed by 0 bases and J by 1 base, leaving 7 bases between them. Complete variable domain (other parts from reference TRBV5-5 and TRBJ1-1): DAGVTQSPTHLIKTRGQQVTLRCSPISGHKSVSWYQQVLGQGPQFIFQYYEKEERGRGNFPDRFSARQFPNYSSELNVNALLLGDSALYLCASSLGGQNTEAFFGQGTRLTVV.

The gene calls are TRBV15 and TRBJ1-5, with 11 bases that match TRBD1. This CDR3 has 15 residues. Losses at the gene ends were 5 bases for V and 6 bases for J; bases not matched to a gene: 6. Germline V CDR1 and CDR2: LNHNV, YYDKDF (reference sequence). The chain's CDR3 is CATSLDRGQGQPQHF. The CDR3 DNA reads TGTGCCACCAGCCTGGACAGGGGGCAAGGTCAGCCCCAGCATTTT.

The chain couples TRBV25-1 to TRBJ2-1; D is unclear. Germline CDR1 MGHDK, CDR2 SYGVNS. The CDR3 has 14 amino acids. Between the trimmed V and J ends, which lost 3 bases and 0 bases, there was a span of 6 bases. CDR3 sequence reads: CASSDPSSYNEQFF. The CDR3, as DNA: TGTGCCAGCAGTGACCCTAGCTCCTACAATGAGCAGTTCTTC. The full variable domain, with the rest looked up from reference TRBV25-1 and TRBJ2-1, is EADIYQTPRYLVIGTGKKITLECSQTMGHDKMYWYQQDPGMELHLIHYSYGVNSTEKGDLSSESTVSRIRTEHFPLTLESARPSHTSQYLCASSDPSSYNEQFFGPGTRLTVL.

The CDR3 spells CASSLGVSTGELFF. The DNA for the CDR3 is TGCGCCAGCAGCTTGGGAGTTAGCACCGGGGAGCTGTTTTTT. The V gene is TRBV5-1, the J gene TRBJ2-2; no firm D call. The CDR3 contains 14 residues. CDR1 is SGHRS and CDR2 is YFSETQ in the germline V gene. The V end lost 0 bases, the J end lost 4 bases, and 7 bases lay between the germline ends.

This chain joins TRBV27 and TRBJ2-7, with 9 nucleotides matching TRBD1. This CDR3 comprises 17 residues. The germline gives CDR1 MNHEY, CDR2 SMNVEV (reference sequence). The V and J ends lost 4 bases and 4 bases, in that order; junction bases with no gene match: 14. CDR3 DNA: TGTGCCAGCAGTTCGCGCCCCGGGACAGGGAGTTTGTACGAGCAGTACTTC. Protein product: CASSSRPGTGSLYEQYF.

The rearrangement uses TRBV29-1 and TRBJ1-2; weak D call: TRBD1 (6 bases). V lost 5 bases, J lost 8 bases, and 15 bases lay in between. Per germline, CDR1 SQVTM and CDR2 ANQGSEA. The CDR3 is made up of 12 amino acids. The CDR3 protein is CSVQQGGDGYTF. CDR3 coding DNA: TGCAGCGTTCAACAGGGTGGGGACGGCTACACCTTC.

The gene calls are TRBV5-1 and TRBJ2-2; 9 positions match TRBD1. J gave up 6 bases and V 7 bases, and 13 bases lay outside the gene matches. The CDR3 has 16 amino acids. Germline assignment: CDR1 SGHRS and CDR2 YFSETQ. The CDR3 DNA reads as TGCGCCAGCTATACCCGACAGGGGGGAGGCGCCGGGGAGCTGTTTTTT. It codes for CASYTRQGGGAGELFF.

V usage is TRBV7-8 and J usage is TRBJ2-5; TRBD1 is a possible D gene (6 bases). Germline CDR1 is SGHVS and CDR2 is FQNEAQ. This CDR3 spans 15 amino acids. Trimming took off 4 bases at V and 5 bases at J, with 17 bases between the two ends. CDR3 nucleotides: TGTGCCAGCAGCTCAGGGACAAACAAGGCGGAGACCCAGTACTTC. As protein: CASSSGTNKAETQYF.

J is TRBJ1-2 and V is TRBV29-1; 10 bases agree with TRBD1. Germline V gives CDR1 SQVTM, CDR2 ANQGSEA. The CDR3 is 13 amino acids. The junction had 6 bases not matched to a gene; V was cut back by 7 bases and J by 4 bases. CDR3 sequence reads: CSAGTGDLYGYTF. The CDR3 DNA sequence: TGCAGCGCCGGGACAGGGGACCTCTATGGCTACACCTTC.

The chain recombines TRBV24-1 with TRBJ2-3; 12 bases line up with TRBD2. Germline V gives CDR1 KGHDR, CDR2 SFDVKD. Trimming removed 10 bases from V and 4 bases from J; junction bases left unmatched: 2. The CDR3 is 13 amino acids. The chain's CDR3 is CATASGRADTQYF. The DNA of the CDR3 is TGTGCCACTGCTAGCGGGAGGGCAGATACGCAGTATTTT.

This clone has only one observation. V is TRBV6-5 and J is TRBJ1-5; D unresolved. V was pared by 6 bases and J by 0 bases, with 6 bases between. The CDR3 has 13 residues. CDR1 is MNHEY and CDR2 is SVGAGI in the germline V gene. The CDR3 spells CASSPGSNQPQHF. DNA for the CDR3: TGTGCCAGCAGCCCAGGTAGCAATCAGCCCCAGCATTTT.

The chain couples TRBV12-3 or TRBV12-4 to TRBJ1-2; D unclear. V lost 6 bases to trimming and J lost 3 bases, with 11 bases between them. This CDR3 spans 13 amino acids. CDR3 region: CASSPSEYYGYTF. In nucleotides, the CDR3 is TGTGCCAGCAGCCCTAGTGAATACTATGGCTACACCTTC.

In DNA, the CDR3 is TGTGCCAGCAGTTTGAGCGGAGTCGCTGAAGCTTTCTTT. This gives the protein CASSLSGVAEAFF. V gene TRBV27 combines with J gene TRBJ1-1; D not certain. This CDR3 is built from 13 residues. V lost 3 bases and J lost 6, with 11 bases in between. Germline V gene lookup returns CDR1 MNHEY and CDR2 SMNVEV (reference sequence).

The rearrangement links TRBV28 to TRBJ2-7, with D possibly being TRBD2 (6 bases). CDR1 and CDR2 from the germline V gene are MDHEN and SYDVKM. CDR3 length: 15 residues. V lost 8 bases and J lost 1, with 18 bases in between. CDR3 in amino acids: CASLKRAGRSYEQYF. In DNA form, the CDR3 reads TGTGCCAGCTTAAAGAGGGCGGGACGTTCCTACGAGCAGTACTTC.

This rearrangement joins TRBV28 to TRBJ2-3; 10 bases map to TRBD1. Germline V gene data show CDR1 as MDHEN and CDR2 as SYDVKM. The V gene end was trimmed by 2 bases and the J gene end by 8 bases; junction bases not matched to a gene: 10. The CDR3 is 16 residues long. The CDR3 loop reads CASSLGGTGDGGTQYF. For the CDR3, the DNA is TGTGCCAGCAGTTTAGGCGGGACAGGGGACGGAGGTACGCAGTATTTT.

The rearrangement uses TRBV30 and TRBJ1-1; TRBD1 aligns across 7 bases. With 2 bases clipped from V and 5 bases from J, the junction kept 5 bases outside the gene matches. This CDR3 has 13 amino acids. From germline, CDR1 is GTSNPN and CDR2 SVGIG (reference sequence). The CDR3 DNA sequence: TGTGCCTGGAGTCCAGGGGGTAGAACTGAAGCTTTCTTT. It codes for CAWSPGGRTEAFF.

This clone was recorded only once. V usage is TRBV9 and J usage is TRBJ2-1, with 10 bases matching TRBD2. The CDR3 runs to 17 residues. CDR1 and CDR2 (germline): SGDLS, YYNGEE. Losses at the gene ends were 4 bases for V and 3 bases for J; bases not matched to a gene: 10. CDR3 loop: CASSTTPGTSDYNEQFF. The CDR3 bases are TGTGCCAGCAGCACGACACCGGGGACTAGCGACTACAATGAGCAGTTCTTC. The variable domain in full, with the rest retrieved from reference TRBV9 and TRBJ2-1, is DSGVTQTPKHLITATGQRVTLRCSPRSGDLSVYWYQQSLDQGLQFLIQYYNGEERAKGNILERFSAQQFPDLHSELNLSSLELGDSALYFCASSTTPGTSDYNEQFFGPGTRLTVL.

V gene TRBV20-1 combines with J gene TRBJ2-7; D may be TRBD1 (6 bases). V dropped 3 bases and J dropped 7 bases, with 25 bases sitting between them. Germline CDR1 is DFQATT and CDR2 is SNEGSKA (reference sequence). This CDR3 is 16 amino acids long. The CDR3 DNA is TGCAGTGCTAGTCCACCGACAAGGGACATCCCGGGTGAGCAGTACTTC. It yields the protein CSASPPTRDIPGEQYF.

The J gene is TRBJ2-4, the V gene TRBV7-9, with TRBD1 matching over 8 bases. J lost 3 bases, V lost 1 base, and 5 bases had no gene match. Germline assignment: CDR1 SEHNR and CDR2 FQNEAQ (reference sequence). This CDR3 spans 16 amino acids. The CDR3 sequence: CASSLGTGGSKNIQYF. The CDR3, as DNA: TGTGCCAGCAGCTTAGGAACAGGGGGGAGCAAAAACATTCAGTACTTC.

This clone was observed a handful of times. This chain links TRBV5-1 with TRBJ2-7; D possibly corresponds to TRBD1 (6 bases). The germline CDR1 and CDR2 sequences are SGHRS and YFSETQ. Between the trimmed V and J ends, which lost 0 bases and 4 bases, there was a span of 14 bases. CDR3 length: 15 residues. CDR3 protein: CASSLVPGERYEQYF. The DNA of the CDR3 is TGCGCCAGCAGCTTGGTCCCAGGGGAAAGATACGAGCAGTACTTC.

The chain joins TRBV6-1 to TRBJ2-7, with 7 bases that match TRBD1. The CDR3 is 14 amino acids. The V and J ends lost 2 bases and 3 bases, in that order; junction bases with no gene match: 4. The germline CDR1 and CDR2 sequences are MNHNS and SASEGT. This CDR3 reads CASSEIGTVYEQYF. Written as DNA, the CDR3 is TGTGCCAGCAGTGAAATCGGGACAGTCTACGAGCAGTACTTC.

The chain recombines TRBV29-1 with TRBJ2-5; 8 bases are shared with TRBD1. The V gene's germline CDR1 is SQVTM and CDR2 ANQGSEA. This CDR3 is built from 15 residues. V lost 0 bases to trimming and J lost 3 bases; unmatched junction nucleotides: 6. In DNA, the CDR3 is TGCAGCGTTGAAGATCTGGCAGGGGGCGAAGAGACCCAGTACTTC. Its translation: CSVEDLAGGEETQYF.